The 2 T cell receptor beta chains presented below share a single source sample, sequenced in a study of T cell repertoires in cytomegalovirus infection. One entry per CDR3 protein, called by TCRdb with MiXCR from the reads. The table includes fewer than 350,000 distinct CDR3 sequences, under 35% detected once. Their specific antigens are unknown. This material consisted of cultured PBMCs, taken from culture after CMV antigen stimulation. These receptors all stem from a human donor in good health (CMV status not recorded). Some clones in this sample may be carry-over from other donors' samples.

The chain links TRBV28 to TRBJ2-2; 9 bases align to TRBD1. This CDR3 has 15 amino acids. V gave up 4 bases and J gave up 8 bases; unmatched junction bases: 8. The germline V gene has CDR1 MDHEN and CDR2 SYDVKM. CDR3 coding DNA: TGTGCCAGCAGTTCCCGACAGGGGGGTTGGGGGGAGCTGTTTTTT. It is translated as CASSSRQGGWGELFF.

The CDR3 DNA follows: TGCGCCAGCAGCCGACTCGACAATGAGCAGTTCTTC. It translates to CASSRLDNEQFF. The V call is TRBV4-1, the J call TRBJ2-1; the D is unclear. The CDR3 totals 12 residues. Trimming shortened V by 4 bases and J by 5 bases, and 6 bases separated the two germline ends. Germline CDR1 reads MGHRA; CDR2 reads YSYEKL.